These 14 T cell receptor beta chains were all obtained from the same sample, sequenced in a study of blood T cell repertoires in COVID-19. The method was immunoSEQ multiplex PCR; TCRdb's version includes in-frame clones alone and lacks a portion of them. The sample lists roughly 75,000 clones; 81% were seen once. The sample comprised peripheral blood. These receptors all come from a woman in her seventies with acute or convalescent COVID-19.

The chain is built from TRBV6-1 and TRBJ1-1, with D perhaps matching TRBD1 (5 bases). In germline, CDR1 is MNHNS, CDR2 SASEGT. The V end lost 5 bases, the J end lost 8 bases, and 15 bases lay between the germline ends. CDR3 length: 13 amino acids. CDR3 sequence reads: CASSHLGGGEAFF. As DNA, the CDR3 is TGTGCCAGCAGTCACTTGGGCGGGGGGGAAGCTTTCTTT.

The gene calls are TRBV18 and TRBJ2-2; D possibly corresponds to TRBD1 (5 bases). Trimming pared 3 bases from V and 7 bases from J, leaving 9 bases between. Germline loops: CDR1 KGHSH, CDR2 LQKENI. This CDR3 has 13 residues. For the CDR3, the DNA is TGTGCCAGCTCACCGAGTCAGGGCGGGGAGCTGTTTTTT. Translated: CASSPSQGGELFF.

Here the CDR3 DNA reads TGTGCCACCAGGAGCCTCGGGGTAAGCGCAGATACGCAGTATTTT. Translating it yields CATRSLGVSADTQYF. The rearrangement joins TRBV15 to TRBJ2-3; possibly TRBD2 for D (5 bases). From germline, CDR1 is LNHNV and CDR2 YYDKDF (reference sequence). CDR3 length: 15 amino acids. V was pared by 6 bases and J by 4 bases, with 17 bases between.

This clone came up once. The chain uses TRBV19 and TRBJ1-1; D is undetermined. Germline CDR1 LNHDA, CDR2 SQIVND (reference sequence). Trimming took 3 bases from V and 1 from J, leaving 6 bases between them. The CDR3 loop spans 13 amino acids. The CDR3 reads CASSIASNTEAFF. DNA of the CDR3: TGTGCCAGTAGTATCGCGTCGAACACTGAAGCTTTCTTT.

This sequence joins TRBV9 and TRBJ2-5; TRBD1 aligns across 7 bases. CDR3 length: 15 amino acids. CDR1 is SGDLS, CDR2 YYNGEE, per germline. V lost 4 bases, J lost 4 bases, and 10 bases stayed unmatched. CDR3 residues: CASSFRTGEGETQYF. The DNA for the CDR3 is TGTGCCAGCAGCTTTCGGACAGGAGAGGGAGAGACCCAGTACTTC.

V is TRBV2 and J is TRBJ1-1; D not resolved. The CDR3 is made up of 14 amino acids. Trimming removed 7 bases from V and 0 bases from J, with 12 bases in between. Germline CDR1 reads SNHLY; CDR2 reads FYNNEI. Written as DNA, the CDR3 is TGTGCCAGCACCGCGGTCACCATGAACACTGAAGCTTTCTTT. It specifies CASTAVTMNTEAFF. Complete variable domain (other parts from reference TRBV2 and TRBJ1-1): EPEVTQTPSHQVTQMGQEVILRCVPISNHLYFYWYRQILGQKVEFLVSFYNNEISEKSEIFDDQFSVERPDGSNFTLKIRSTKLEDSAMYFCASTAVTMNTEAFFGQGTRLTVV.

The chain uses TRBV6-7 and TRBJ1-2; TRBD1 matches 7 bases. TRBV6-7 is given ORF status, its function remaining uncertain. J gave up 4 bases and V 6 bases, and 14 bases lay outside the gene matches. The CDR3 spans 16 residues. The CDR3 protein is CASSSHHRGQGYGYTF. The CDR3 DNA follows: TGTGCCAGCAGCTCCCACCATAGGGGGCAAGGCTATGGCTACACCTTC.

The table lists this clone with a count of one. The chain is built from TRBV29-1 and TRBJ1-5, with TRBD1 identical over 8 bases. Germline CDR1 and CDR2: SQVTM and ANQGSEA. The CDR3 contains 13 residues. V gave up 8 bases and J gave up 4 bases; unmatched junction bases: 7. CDR3 sequence: CSIGQGENQPQHF. The CDR3 DNA sequence: TGCAGCATTGGACAGGGCGAAAATCAGCCCCAGCATTTT.

The chain recombines TRBV9 with TRBJ2-1; 12 nucleotides match TRBD2. Losses at the gene ends were 4 bases for V and 5 bases for J; bases not matched to a gene: 7. Germline loops: CDR1 SGDLS, CDR2 YYNGEE. CDR3 length: 16 residues. The CDR3 here is CASSYRTSGTNNEQFF. Written as DNA, the CDR3 is TGTGCCAGCAGCTACAGGACTAGCGGGACCAACAATGAGCAGTTCTTC.

The CDR3 DNA sequence: TGTGCCAGTAGCCATACAGGGGGCGCAAATACGCAGTATTTT. Translation gives CASSHTGGANTQYF. V gene TRBV19 combines with J gene TRBJ2-3; 9 positions agree with TRBD1. This CDR3 has 14 amino acids. Trimming removed 6 bases from V and 7 bases from J; junction bases left unmatched: 8. Germline assignment: CDR1 LNHDA and CDR2 SQIVND (reference sequence).

This clone came up once. The V and J genes are TRBV18 and TRBJ2-1; D is possibly TRBD2 (5 bases). Trimming took 6 bases from V and 0 from J, leaving 6 bases between them. The CDR3 spans 13 residues. Germline V gene sequence: CDR1 KGHSH, CDR2 LQKENI. The CDR3 region has the DNA TGTGCCAGCTCCGCGGGCTCCTACAATGAGCAGTTCTTC. This gives the protein CASSAGSYNEQFF.

V gene TRBV27 combines with J gene TRBJ1-2, with 8 bases aligning to TRBD1. V lost 5 bases and J lost 7; bases outside the gene matches: 12. Germline assignment: CDR1 MNHEY and CDR2 SMNVEV (reference sequence). This CDR3 has 15 amino acids. CDR3 DNA sequence: TGTGCCAGCAGTGCCGGGACAGGCGGCTTCGGTGGCTACACCTTC. Amino acid sequence: CASSAGTGGFGGYTF.

V is TRBV21-1 and J is TRBJ2-1; the table gives TRBD2 as D, unverified against the DNA. TRBV21-1 is noted as a pseudogene. The CDR3 is 20 amino acids. CDR3 sequence: CASSKIFRPLRGGSYNEQFF. The CDR3 DNA is TGTGCCAGCAGCAAAATATTTCGACCTTTGCGGGGGGGCTCCTACAATGAGCAGTTCTTC.

J is TRBJ1-3 and V is TRBV5-1; tentative D call: TRBD1 (5 bases). Deletions cut 0 bases from V and 0 bases from J, with 10 bases between. Germline V gene data show CDR1 as SGHRS and CDR2 as YFSETQ. The CDR3 has 16 residues. The CDR3 DNA reads as TGCGCCAGCAGCTTGGTGGCAGGGTCCTCTGGAAACACCATATATTTT. Its protein is CASSLVAGSSGNTIYF.